The 29 T cell receptor beta chains in this list originate from one sample, sequenced in a study of cytomegalovirus exposure and HLA in healthy donors. The PCR was carried out with 60 Vbeta primers and 13 Jbeta primers. Sequenced by immunoSEQ multiplex PCR; TCRdb stores in-frame clones only, minus some. Here the sample spans about 50,000 clones, around 70% being singletons. Sequenced sample: PBMCs. All receptors derive from a woman in her 50s in good health and CMV-seronegative.

This chain links TRBV7-8 with TRBJ1-2; D perhaps matches TRBD1 (5 bases). The germline V gene has CDR1 SGHVS and CDR2 FQNEAQ. Trimming stripped 0 bases from V and 7 bases from J, with 12 bases between. The CDR3 runs 14 residues. As DNA, the CDR3 is TGTGCCAGCAGCTTAGCGGGTGGGGCACCTGGCTACACCTTC. Residues: CASSLAGGAPGYTF.

Concerning this clone itself: The CDR3 end shows no conserved phenylalanine or tryptophan, and so a read error is likely. This chain uses TRBV27 with TRBJ1-5, with 7 bases matching TRBD1. The junction had 3 bases not matched to a gene; V was cut back by 6 bases and J by 4 bases. The CDR3 loop spans 13 amino acids. Germline CDR1 is MNHEY and CDR2 is SMNVEV (reference sequence). Here the CDR3 reads CASSIQGNQPQHV. The DNA for the CDR3 is TGTGCCAGCAGCATACAGGGGAATCAGCCCCAGCATGTT.

This chain links TRBV7-9 with TRBJ2-1; 9 nucleotides line up with TRBD1. This CDR3 spans 15 amino acids. V shed 3 bases and J 6 bases; nucleotides not matched to a gene: 6. Germline V lookup: CDR1 SEHNR, CDR2 FQNEAQ (reference sequence). CDR3 amino acids: CASSFNRQGVNEQFF. CDR3 sequence (DNA): TGTGCCAGCAGCTTCAATAGACAGGGGGTCAATGAGCAGTTCTTC.

V and J are TRBV10-3 and TRBJ2-1; 8 positions agree with TRBD1. Germline V gene sequence: CDR1 ENHRY, CDR2 SYGVKD. V lost 7 bases and J lost 5; bases outside the gene matches: 4. CDR3 length: 13 residues. The DNA of the CDR3 is TGTGCCATCACGACAGGGGACCACAATGAGCAGTTCTTC. Translation: CAITTGDHNEQFF.

This clone was counted a single time. The chain uses TRBV25-1 and TRBJ1-5; 7 bases agree with TRBD1. Germline CDR1 and CDR2: MGHDK and SYGVNS. The ends lost 4 bases at V and 0 bases at J; junction bases unmatched: 3. CDR3 size: 15 residues. In DNA form, the CDR3 reads TGTGCCAGCAGTGCGGGACAGTATAGCAATCAGCCCCAGCATTTT. Residues: CASSAGQYSNQPQHF.

J is TRBJ2-2 and V is TRBV15, with unresolved D. V was trimmed by 6 bases and J by 3 bases, leaving 23 bases between them. The CDR3 consists of 18 residues. From germline, CDR1 is LNHNV and CDR2 YYDKDF (reference sequence). As DNA, the CDR3 is TGTGCCACCAGTGAAGTCCTGCTAGGAGACGTCGACACCGGGGAGCTGTTTTTT. Amino acid sequence: CATSEVLLGDVDTGELFF.

The rearrangement links TRBV19 to TRBJ1-5; TRBD1 matches at 9 bases. J lost 0 bases, V lost 9 bases, and 15 bases had no gene match. The CDR3 sequence is 18 residues long. The germline gives CDR1 LNHDA, CDR2 SQIVND (reference sequence). The DNA for the CDR3 is TGTGCCAGCGGCTGGACAGGGGCCAGGGGATATAGCAATCAGCCCCAGCATTTT. As protein: CASGWTGARGYSNQPQHF.

J is TRBJ2-5 and V is TRBV5-1; possibly TRBD2 for D (7 bases). The V gene's germline CDR1 is SGHRS and CDR2 YFSETQ. V was trimmed by 2 bases and J by 5 bases, leaving 19 bases between them. CDR3 size: 16 residues. DNA for the CDR3: TGCGCCAGCAGCTTCGCAGAAGGGAGGGGGGGCGAGACCCAGTACTTC. This sequence encodes CASSFAEGRGGETQYF.

CDR3 sequence reads: CAWSLTGEVEKLFF. The CDR3 DNA is TGTGCCTGGAGTCTGACAGGAGAGGTCGAAAAACTGTTTTTT. The V and J genes are TRBV30 and TRBJ1-4; a possible D gene is TRBD1 (6 bases). The germline V and J ends were trimmed by 2 bases and 8 bases, with 15 bases remaining between them. CDR1 and CDR2 (germline): GTSNPN, SVGIG (reference sequence). The CDR3 totals 14 residues.

The chain couples TRBV27 to TRBJ2-5; 7 bases match TRBD2. CDR1 and CDR2 from the germline V gene are MNHEY and SMNVEV (reference sequence). The CDR3 has 17 amino acids. J was trimmed by 6 bases and V by 4 bases; bases with no gene match: 17. The CDR3: CASSSKIPGGGAQTQYF. In DNA form, the CDR3 reads TGTGCCAGCAGTTCAAAGATACCGGGAGGTGGGGCCCAGACCCAGTACTTC.

V and J are TRBV19 and TRBJ2-3; TRBD2 matches at 7 bases. With V trimmed by 8 bases and J by 3 bases, 5 bases remained unmatched. Germline V lookup: CDR1 LNHDA, CDR2 SQIVND (reference sequence). The CDR3 covers 13 residues. As DNA, the CDR3 is TGTGCCAGTGGGACCGGGGGGACAGATACGCAGTATTTT. It is translated as CASGTGGTDTQYF.

The sample holds a few counts of this clone. The chain joins TRBV30 to TRBJ1-2, with 7 bases that match TRBD1. CDR1 GTSNPN and CDR2 SVGIG come from the germline V gene (reference sequence). The CDR3 has 15 residues. V was pared by 3 bases and J by 8 bases, with 15 bases of the junction left unmatched. CDR3 nucleotide sequence: TGTGCCTGGAGCCCTCAAGGGGGCTTTTCGTGGGGCTACACCTTC. Translation gives CAWSPQGGFSWGYTF.

There are a few counts of this clone. The rearrangement links TRBV11-2 to TRBJ2-5; D not resolved. This CDR3 is 17 amino acids long. Germline-derived CDR1 and CDR2 are SGHAT and FQNNGV. The V and J ends lost 1 base and 1 base respectively, with 16 bases between them. Here the CDR3 reads CASSLGDPTIPQETQYF. The DNA of the CDR3 is TGTGCCAGCAGCTTAGGCGATCCGACAATCCCCCAAGAGACCCAGTACTTC.

V and J are TRBV9 and TRBJ1-4; TRBD1 aligns across 7 bases. The germline V gene has CDR1 SGDLS and CDR2 YYNGEE. After removal of 0 bases from V and 7 bases from J, the junction contained 3 bases not matched to a gene. The CDR3 extends over 14 amino acids. The CDR3 loop reads CASSVDRGGEKLFF. CDR3 DNA: TGTGCCAGCAGCGTAGACAGGGGAGGTGAAAAACTGTTTTTT. Full variable domain (rest looked up from reference TRBV9 and TRBJ1-4): DSGVTQTPKHLITATGQRVTLRCSPRSGDLSVYWYQQSLDQGLQFLIQYYNGEERAKGNILERFSAQQFPDLHSELNLSSLELGDSALYFCASSVDRGGEKLFFGSGTQLSVL.

This rearrangement joins TRBV4-1 to TRBJ2-5, with TRBD1 matching 10 bases. This CDR3 has 16 amino acids. The ends lost 1 base at V and 4 bases at J; junction bases unmatched: 6. Germline-derived CDR1 and CDR2 are MGHRA and YSYEKL. In DNA, the CDR3 is TGCGCCAGCAGCCAAGGGACAGGGGGGGTCATAGAGACCCAGTACTTC. This codes for CASSQGTGGVIETQYF.

The chain uses TRBV5-1 and TRBJ1-2; no definite D call. CDR1 is SGHRS and CDR2 is YFSETQ in the germline V gene. This CDR3 contains 15 residues. V lost 0 bases to trimming and J lost 8 bases, with 17 bases between them. CDR3 in amino acids: CASSLAVGEWWGYTF. The CDR3 nucleotides are TGCGCCAGCAGCTTGGCCGTTGGGGAGTGGTGGGGCTACACCTTC.

This chain links TRBV28 with TRBJ1-1; TRBD1 agrees at 7 bases. Germline V gene sequence: CDR1 MDHEN, CDR2 SYDVKM. V shed 8 bases, J shed 2 bases, and the junction held 5 bases outside the gene matches. The CDR3 has 13 amino acids. The chain's CDR3 is CASEKGANTEAFF. Here the CDR3 DNA reads TGTGCCAGCGAAAAGGGGGCCAACACTGAAGCTTTCTTT.

This clone was recorded a few times. The chain has TRBV5-1 and TRBJ2-3, with TRBD1 matching over 7 bases. Germline V gene sequence: CDR1 SGHRS, CDR2 YFSETQ. CDR3 size: 15 residues. Trimming removed 4 bases from V and 6 bases from J; junction bases left unmatched: 11. The CDR3 DNA reads TGCGCCAGCAGCCCGACCGGGACAGCCCCTGATACGCAGTATTTT. Translation gives CASSPTGTAPDTQYF.

The chain carries TRBV18 and TRBJ2-7; weak D call: TRBD1 (6 bases). The CDR3 totals 13 residues. Germline-derived CDR1 and CDR2 are KGHSH and LQKENI. Trimming took off 6 bases at V and 2 bases at J, with 11 bases between the two ends. As DNA, the CDR3 is TGTGCCAGCTCGTCACAGGGAACCTACGAGCAGTACTTC. It translates to CASSSQGTYEQYF. Full variable domain (remainder filled in from reference TRBV18 and TRBJ2-7): NAGVMQNPRHLVRRRGQEARLRCSPMKGHSHVYWYRQLPEEGLKFMVYLQKENIIDESGMPKERFSAEFPKEGPSILRIQQVVRGDSAAYFCASSSQGTYEQYFGPGTRLTVT.

As for this clone: With a far larger clone one base away, a read error is the likely cause. The rearrangement joins TRBV7-9 to TRBJ2-5, with 12 nucleotides matching TRBD1. The J call may be mistaken, given a closer DNA end match to TRBJ2-7. The CDR3 totals 16 residues. CDR1 and CDR2 (germline): SEHNR, FQNEAQ (reference sequence). This CDR3 reads CSSSPYGGQGAHEQYF. The CDR3 region has the DNA TGTTCCAGCAGCCCCTACGGGGGACAGGGGGCGCACGAGCAGTACTTC.

This chain links TRBV28 with TRBJ1-2; D is perhaps TRBD1 (5 bases). The CDR3 runs to 14 residues. The V end lost 2 bases, the J end lost 7 bases, and 14 bases lay between the germline ends. From germline, CDR1 is MDHEN and CDR2 SYDVKM. CDR3 sequence reads: CASSLIQVEGGYTF. CDR3 sequence (DNA): TGTGCCAGCAGTTTAATACAGGTAGAAGGTGGCTACACCTTC.

The V call is TRBV19, the J call TRBJ1-1, with 9 nucleotides matching TRBD1. J gave up 8 bases and V 5 bases, and 12 bases lay outside the gene matches. CDR3 length equals 15 residues. Germline V gives CDR1 LNHDA, CDR2 SQIVND (reference sequence). CDR3 sequence (DNA): TGTGCCAGTAGTCCTTTCTACGGGGACAGGGAGGAAGCTTTCTTT. This codes for CASSPFYGDREEAFF. Based on the CDR3 plus reference TRBV19 and TRBJ1-1, the full variable domain is DGGITQSPKYLFRKEGQNVTLSCEQNLNHDAMYWYRQDPGQGLRLIYYSQIVNDFQKGDIAEGYSVSREKKESFPLTVTSAQKNPTAFYLCASSPFYGDREEAFFGQGTRLTVV.

The chain links TRBV6-6 to TRBJ2-7, with D perhaps TRBD2 (6 bases). The germline V and J ends were trimmed by 7 bases and 2 bases, with 18 bases remaining between them. The length of the CDR3 is 15 residues. Per the germline V gene, CDR1 is MNHNY and CDR2 is SVGAGI (reference sequence). CDR3 nucleotide sequence: TGTGCCAGCACCGGGGGTCTCCGGGAGACCTACGAGCAGTACTTC. Protein product: CASTGGLRETYEQYF.

The V gene is TRBV28, the J gene TRBJ2-7, with 7 positions matching TRBD2. CDR1 is MDHEN, CDR2 SYDVKM, per germline. The junction had 11 bases not matched to a gene; V was cut back by 6 bases and J by 3 bases. The CDR3 consists of 15 residues. The CDR3 sequence: CASSSPSGVNYEQYF. As DNA, the CDR3 is TGTGCCAGCAGCTCCCCGAGCGGGGTAAACTACGAGCAGTACTTC.

This rearrangement joins TRBV7-8 to TRBJ2-2; TRBD1 matches 8 bases. CDR1 SGHVS and CDR2 FQNEAQ come from the germline V gene. The length of the CDR3 is 14 residues. After removal of 5 bases from V and 5 bases from J, the junction contained 4 bases not matched to a gene. CDR3 sequence (DNA): TGTGCCAGCAGCCGGGACAGGCGGACCGGGGAGCTGTTTTTT. It translates to CASSRDRRTGELFF.

The chain links TRBV28 to TRBJ2-7, with D maybe TRBD1 (5 bases). The V end lost 5 bases, the J end lost 5 bases, and 13 bases lay between the germline ends. This CDR3 has 13 amino acids. Germline V CDR1 and CDR2: MDHEN, SYDVKM. CDR3 sequence reads: CASSPRWGDEQYF. In nucleotides, the CDR3 is TGTGCCAGCAGTCCCAGGTGGGGCGACGAGCAGTACTTC.

This clone has more than one count but fewer than ten. The chain employs TRBV4-2 and TRBJ2-5, with D perhaps TRBD2 (6 bases). The germline gives CDR1 LGHNA, CDR2 YNFKEQ. V dropped 1 base and J dropped 5 bases, with 11 bases sitting between them. The length of the CDR3 is 14 residues. DNA for the CDR3: TGTGCCAGCAGCCAAGTCGGGAGAGATGAGACCCAGTACTTC. It encodes CASSQVGRDETQYF.

The chain combines TRBV4-1 with TRBJ2-7; the match to TRBD2 covers 7 bases. This CDR3 has 16 amino acids. Germline trimming cut 3 bases from V and 6 bases from J; bases unmatched to any gene: 14. CDR1 MGHRA and CDR2 YSYEKL come from the germline V gene. The CDR3: CASSHIGEGLKVEQYF. The CDR3 DNA is TGCGCCAGCAGCCATATTGGGGAGGGGTTGAAGGTCGAGCAGTACTTC.

In its sample, this clone was seen a few times. The V and J genes are TRBV27 and TRBJ2-6, with 7 bases fitting TRBD1. J gave up 0 bases and V 1 base, and 9 bases lay outside the gene matches. CDR1 and CDR2 (germline): MNHEY, SMNVEV (reference sequence). The CDR3 is 19 residues long. The CDR3: CASSLFGQVDSSGANVLTF. CDR3 nucleotides: TGTGCCAGCAGTTTATTTGGACAGGTGGATAGCTCTGGGGCCAACGTCCTGACTTTC.